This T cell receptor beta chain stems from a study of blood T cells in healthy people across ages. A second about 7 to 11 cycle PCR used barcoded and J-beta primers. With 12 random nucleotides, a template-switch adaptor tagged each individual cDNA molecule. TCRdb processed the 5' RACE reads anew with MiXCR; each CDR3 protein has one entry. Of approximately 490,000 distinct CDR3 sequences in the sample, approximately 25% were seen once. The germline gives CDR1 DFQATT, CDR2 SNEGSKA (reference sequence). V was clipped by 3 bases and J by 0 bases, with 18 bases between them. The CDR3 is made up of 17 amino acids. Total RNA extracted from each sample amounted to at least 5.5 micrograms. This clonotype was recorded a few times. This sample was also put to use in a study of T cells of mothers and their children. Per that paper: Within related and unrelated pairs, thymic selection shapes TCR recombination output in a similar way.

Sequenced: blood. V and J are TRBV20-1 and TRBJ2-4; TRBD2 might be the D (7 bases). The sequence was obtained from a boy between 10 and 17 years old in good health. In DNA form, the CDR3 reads TGCAGTGCTAGTGCCGCGAGGGGGGGCCTAGCCAAAAACATTCAGTACTTC. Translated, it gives CSASAARGGLAKNIQYF.